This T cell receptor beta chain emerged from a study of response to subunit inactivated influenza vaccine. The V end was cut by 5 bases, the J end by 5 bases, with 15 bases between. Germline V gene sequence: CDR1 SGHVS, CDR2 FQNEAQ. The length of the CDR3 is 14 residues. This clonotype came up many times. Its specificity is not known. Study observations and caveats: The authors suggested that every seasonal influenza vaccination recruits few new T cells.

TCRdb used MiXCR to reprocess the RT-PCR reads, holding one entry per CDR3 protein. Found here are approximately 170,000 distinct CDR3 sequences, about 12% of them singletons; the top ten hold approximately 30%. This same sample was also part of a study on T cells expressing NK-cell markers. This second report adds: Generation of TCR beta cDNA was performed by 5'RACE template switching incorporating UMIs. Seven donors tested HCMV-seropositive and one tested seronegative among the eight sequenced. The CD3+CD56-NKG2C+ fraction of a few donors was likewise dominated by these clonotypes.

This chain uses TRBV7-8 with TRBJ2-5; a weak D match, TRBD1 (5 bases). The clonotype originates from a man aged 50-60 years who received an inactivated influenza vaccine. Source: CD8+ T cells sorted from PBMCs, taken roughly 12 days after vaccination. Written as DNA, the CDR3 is TGTGCCAGCAGCCAATTGCAGGGCTGGGAGACCCAGTACTTC. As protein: CASSQLQGWETQYF.